This note documents a single T cell receptor beta chain sequence. Its antigen remains unidentified. Data came from immunoSEQ multiplex PCR; TCRdb stores just in-frame clones and leaves some out. The sample shows about 250,000 clones, roughly 74% of them seen only once. The data were obtained in a study of cytotoxic CD8 clonotypes in ibrutinib-treated CLL. Study context: When averaged across all of the samples, the counts came to approximately 250,000 productive templates and 94,082 productive rearrangements. Study-wide points: On treatment, the uncommon public clonotypes contracted or remained stable. Measured clonality at baseline was greater than in age-matched healthy donors and tracked with circulating CD8+ T-cell counts.

The sample consisted of PBMCs, taken after 24 months of ibrutinib treatment. This clonotype originated in a human donor with chronic lymphocytic leukemia.

The CDR3 protein is CASSLGGTSGSSTGELFF. Written as DNA, the CDR3 is TGTGCCAGCAGCTTAGGTGGGACTAGCGGGAGTTCCACCGGGGAGCTGTTTTTT. This chain connects TRBV7-3 to TRBJ2-2; TRBD2 matches at 14 bases. The CDR3 totals 18 residues. Germline CDR1 is SGHTA and CDR2 is FQGTGA. After removal of 2 bases from V and 4 bases from J, the junction contained 6 bases not matched to a gene.